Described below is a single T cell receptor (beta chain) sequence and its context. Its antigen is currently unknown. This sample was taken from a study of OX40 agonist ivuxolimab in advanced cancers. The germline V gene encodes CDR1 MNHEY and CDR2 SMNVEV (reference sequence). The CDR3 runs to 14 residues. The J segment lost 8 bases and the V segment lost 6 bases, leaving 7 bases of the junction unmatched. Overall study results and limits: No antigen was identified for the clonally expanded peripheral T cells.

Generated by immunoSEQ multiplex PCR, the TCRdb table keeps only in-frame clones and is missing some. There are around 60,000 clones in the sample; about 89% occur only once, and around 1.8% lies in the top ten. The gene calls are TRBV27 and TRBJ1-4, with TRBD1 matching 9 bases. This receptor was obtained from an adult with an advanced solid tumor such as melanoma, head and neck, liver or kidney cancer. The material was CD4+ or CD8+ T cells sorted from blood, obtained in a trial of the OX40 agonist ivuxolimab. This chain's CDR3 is CASSIDRGNEKLFF. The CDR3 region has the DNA TGTGCCAGCAGCATTGACAGGGGGAACGAAAAACTGTTTTTT.